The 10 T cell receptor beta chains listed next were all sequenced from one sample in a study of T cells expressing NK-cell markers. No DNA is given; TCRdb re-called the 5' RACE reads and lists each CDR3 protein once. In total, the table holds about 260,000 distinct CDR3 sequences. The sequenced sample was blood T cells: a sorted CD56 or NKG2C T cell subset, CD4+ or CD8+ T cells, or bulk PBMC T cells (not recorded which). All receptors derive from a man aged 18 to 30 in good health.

CDR3 region: CASSQVGGSNTGELFF. The chain couples TRBV3-1 to TRBJ2-2; TCRdb selects TRBD1, and the lack of DNA leaves this call unchecked. The length of the CDR3 is 16 residues. Germline V gene data show CDR1 as LGHDT and CDR2 as YNNKEL (reference sequence).

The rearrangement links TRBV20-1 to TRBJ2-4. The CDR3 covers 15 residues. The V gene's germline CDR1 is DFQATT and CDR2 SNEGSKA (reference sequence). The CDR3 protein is CSARIDRVAKNIQYF.

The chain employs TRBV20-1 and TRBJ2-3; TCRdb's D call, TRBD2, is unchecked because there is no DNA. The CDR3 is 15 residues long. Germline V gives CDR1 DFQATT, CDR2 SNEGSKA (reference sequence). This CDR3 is CSVTTGTSRTDTQYF.

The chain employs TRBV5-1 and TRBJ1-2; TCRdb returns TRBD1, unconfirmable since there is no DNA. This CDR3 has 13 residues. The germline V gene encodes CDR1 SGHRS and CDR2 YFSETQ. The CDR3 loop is CASRGESKNGYTF.

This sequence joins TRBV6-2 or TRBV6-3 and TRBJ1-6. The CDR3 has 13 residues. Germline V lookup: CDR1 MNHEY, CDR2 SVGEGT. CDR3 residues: CASIREKNSPLHF.

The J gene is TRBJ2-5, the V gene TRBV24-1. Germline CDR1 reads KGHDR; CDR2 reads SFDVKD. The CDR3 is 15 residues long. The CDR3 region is CATSDRSGFEETQYF.

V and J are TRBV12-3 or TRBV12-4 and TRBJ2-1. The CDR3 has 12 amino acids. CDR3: CASSFEFDEQFF.

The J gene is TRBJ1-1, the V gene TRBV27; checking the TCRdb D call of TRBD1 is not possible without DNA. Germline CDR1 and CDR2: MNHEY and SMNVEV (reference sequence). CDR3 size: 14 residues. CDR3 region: CASIRTGGDTEAFF.

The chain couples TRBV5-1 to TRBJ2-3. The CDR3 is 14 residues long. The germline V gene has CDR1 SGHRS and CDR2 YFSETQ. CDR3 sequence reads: CASSLVGSADTQYF.

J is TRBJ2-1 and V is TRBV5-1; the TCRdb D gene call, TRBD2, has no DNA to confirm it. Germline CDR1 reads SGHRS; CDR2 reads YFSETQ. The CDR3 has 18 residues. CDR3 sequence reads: CASTWGPGGILSYNEQFF.